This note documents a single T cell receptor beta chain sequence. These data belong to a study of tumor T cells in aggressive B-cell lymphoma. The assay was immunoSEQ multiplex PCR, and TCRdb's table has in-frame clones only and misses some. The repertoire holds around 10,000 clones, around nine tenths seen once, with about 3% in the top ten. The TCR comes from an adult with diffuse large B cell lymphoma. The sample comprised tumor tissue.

The CDR3 sequence is CASNTGRDSGANVLTF. Written as DNA, the CDR3 is TGTGCCAGTAACACAGGGAGAGACTCTGGGGCCAACGTCCTGACTTTC. The chain combines TRBV19 with TRBJ2-6, with a tentative D call TRBD1 (6 bases). V dropped 7 bases and J dropped 0 bases, with 13 bases sitting between them. The CDR3 consists of 16 residues. Per the germline V gene, CDR1 is LNHDA and CDR2 is SQIVND (reference sequence).